This T cell receptor (beta chain) was found in a study of blood T cell repertoires in COVID-19. Whole-study context: The United States, Italy and Spain provided the acute and convalescent COVID-19 samples. In each case, the material was cDNA or gDNA derived from T cells, B-cell-depleted T cells, or PBMCs.

Looked up from germline, CDR1 is SGDLS and CDR2 is YYNGEE. Losses at the gene ends were 4 bases for V and 6 bases for J; bases not matched to a gene: 2. This CDR3 comprises 13 residues. Source study methods: How many nucleated cells were present was estimated from reference gene primer amplification. TCRdb keeps only in-frame clones here, not all; method: immunoSEQ multiplex PCR. Clonal size and the V and J genes are those of that table, whereas D and trimming came from the DNA. The table shows some 78,000 clones, with roughly 89% occurring only once. The chain couples TRBV9 to TRBJ1-5, with 9 bases aligning to TRBD1. The sequenced sample was peripheral blood. The TCR originated in a woman older than 75 with active or convalescent COVID-19. The CDR3 DNA is TGTGCCAGCAGCCCACAGGGGGCTCAGCCCCAGCATTTT. It translates to CASSPQGAQPQHF.